This TCR beta chain came from a study of beta chain features in type 1 diabetes. Whole-study results and caveats: Among all four CD4+ subsets, Type 1 diabetes patients had TCRB CDR3s that were moderately but significantly shorter.

The entirety of the isolated RNA underwent reverse transcription, so expressed TCRB transcripts were sequenced. Millions of reads was the average for naive, central memory and regulatory T cell samples. Sequenced by immunoSEQ multiplex PCR; TCRdb stores in-frame clones only, minus some. This table has over 700,000 clones, 15% to 20% appearing once. Researchers reported sorting CD4+ naive, central memory, regulatory and stem cell-like memory cells via CD45RO/CCR7/CD25/CD127/CD95/CD27. Post-sort purity exceeded 95% for all sorted populations. This clone was counted between two and nine times. What it binds is not known. The TCR originated in a woman between 18 and 29 years old in good health. The sequenced sample consisted of naive CD4+ T cells from blood.

The CDR3: CASSRPDLYNEQFF. The CDR3 coding sequence is TGTGCCAGCAGTCGACCAGACCTTTACAATGAGCAGTTCTTC. The chain carries TRBV6-5 and TRBJ2-1; D is unclear. From germline, CDR1 is MNHEY and CDR2 SVGAGI. V gave up 5 bases and J gave up 4 bases, with 12 bases separating them. The CDR3 runs to 14 residues.